This T cell receptor (beta chain) originates from a study of monozygotic twins with inflammatory bowel disease (dated by TCRdb to the late 2010s). A note on the overall study: The full study comprised 28 monozygotic twin pairs: nine German pairs (four IBD-concordant, five IBD-discordant) and 19 IBD-discordant Danish pairs. The search for disease-associated traits relied mainly on comparing IBD patients with their genetically identical healthy co-twins within discordant pairs. Each individual had, on average, about 151 000 unique TCRalpha sequences and 181 000 unique TCRbeta sequences available for analysis. Overall study outcomes, separate from this receptor: Compared with healthy twins, IBD patients had fewer clonotypes in common with other individuals, a difference most pronounced in patients showing signs of disease activity. Because patients received different immunosuppressive treatments, the repertoires may have picked up extra background noise and variability between individuals. Repertoire similarity did not differ between concordant and discordant twins, which could be due to limited statistical power. Measured by the inverse Simpson index, TCRbeta repertoire diversity was lower in IBD patients than in their healthy co-twins. No single strong signal or clonotype linked to IBD turned up in the results, so the idea that one exists was not supported. The analysis was unable to tell different T cell subtypes apart.

Remarks on this clonotype: Its cognate antigen has yet to be identified.

Library preparation was by 5' RACE. Each TCR library was prepared from around 3,400 ng of total RNA. For each sample, cDNA synthesis was carried out in eight separate reactions using SMARTScribe reverse transcriptase. During cDNA synthesis, template switching was used to introduce unique molecular identifiers that contained a 6-nucleotide sample barcode. Amplification of TCRalpha and TCRbeta cDNA involved two nested PCRs of 16 and 9 cycles, and each PCR was followed by bead purification. Before amplification, the cDNA was treated with uracil DNA-glycosylase and purified using the QIAquick PCR purification kit. The second PCR added Illumina TruSeq-compatible adapters along with sample-specific barcodes. Library quality and concentration were checked on TapeStation and Qubit, and libraries were pooled at around 5 ng each. Sequencing of pooled libraries was carried out on an Illumina HiSeq2500 single-index Rapid Run using 2 x 100 bp reads and custom sequencing primers. As for the authors' bioinformatics: PCR and sequencing errors were corrected by UMI-based consensus assembly using MiGEC version 1.2.6. MiXCR version 2.1.1 was used for V(D)J alignment, clonotype assembly and CDR3 extraction. Gene usage, clonotype sharing and MAIT/NKT TCR abundance were normalised by analysing the top 1000, 10 000 and 20 000 clonotypes per sample. After downsampling to 27 000 UMIs, diversity was calculated as the inverse Simpson index using the vegan R package. Paired Mann-Whitney U tests on discordant twin pairs were used, with Benjamini-Hochberg multiple-testing correction. Following TCRdb reprocessing, every CDR3 protein sequence forms one entry, and DNA is not provided. TCRdb, rather than the study authors, made the V and J calls. In this sample's table one finds over 130,000 distinct CDR3 sequences. Approximately 2.5% of the sample goes to the ten largest clones.

An approximately 2.3 ml peripheral blood sample was drawn into PAXgene tubes per donor and stored at -80°C. Total RNA was isolated from whole blood with the PAXgene blood miRNA kit on an automated QIAcube, without T cell sorting. Peripheral blood from monozygotic twin pairs, either concordant or discordant for inflammatory bowel disease, underwent deep TCRalpha and TCRbeta repertoire profiling that used unique molecular barcoding. For every twin pair, smoking habits were documented, and each individual was categorised as a current, former or never smoker. As encoded in the germline V gene, CDR1 is SGHRS while CDR2 is YFSETQ. Its CDR3 holds 12 amino acids, cysteine through phenylalanine. The DNA sequence is not available.

Material: blood. The chain is encoded by TRBV5-1 joined to TRBJ2-7; no DNA is available, so the TRBD1 call from TCRdb remains unchecked. The clonotype was recovered from a human donor with ulcerative colitis or Crohn's disease, or a healthy co-twin of an affected twin (not recorded which). CDR3 loop: CASSLAGTEQYF.